One TCR beta chain is described in this entry. Looked up from germline, CDR1 is MGHRA and CDR2 is YSYEKL. CDR3 length: 17 amino acids. V trimming: 1 base; J trimming: 2 bases; junction bases outside the gene matches: 9. These data belong to a study of blood T cell repertoires in COVID-19. Produced via immunoSEQ multiplex PCR; TCRdb's table is partial and in-frame only. The sample consists of around 250,000 clones, around 87% of them appearing once. The chain is built from TRBV4-1 and TRBJ2-3; 7 bases match TRBD2. This clonotype originated in a woman aged 50 to 60 who had recovered from COVID-19. The sample consisted of PBMCs or T cells enriched from blood (not recorded which). The CDR3 here is CASSQAPAGVPTDTQYF. The DNA of the CDR3 is TGCGCCAGCAGCCAAGCACCGGCGGGGGTCCCCACAGATACGCAGTATTTT.